The 5 T cell receptor beta chains below all came from one sample that was sequenced in a study of blood T cell repertoires in COVID-19. Measured with immunoSEQ multiplex PCR; TCRdb has only the in-frame clones, and not every one. The sample has about 300,000 clones; roughly 84% are singletons. Material for sequencing was peripheral blood. These TCRs come from a human donor with COVID-19, enrolled during active disease. The donor label of this sample is uncertain.

The chain combines TRBV9 with TRBJ1-3, with D possibly TRBD1 on 5 matching bases. CDR1 and CDR2 from the germline V gene are SGDLS and YYNGEE. Trimming took 4 bases from V and 2 from J, leaving 16 bases between them. CDR3 length equals 16 residues. The CDR3: CASSHFGDLTGNTIYF. CDR3 DNA sequence: TGTGCCAGCAGCCACTTTGGGGACTTAACTGGAAACACCATATATTTT.

This clone was counted once. J is TRBJ1-5 and V is TRBV2, with D maybe TRBD1 (6 bases). Trimming took off 7 bases at V and 0 bases at J, with 19 bases between the two ends. CDR1 and CDR2 (germline): SNHLY, FYNNEI. The CDR3 loop spans 17 amino acids. CDR3 nucleotides: TGTGCCAGCACCATTAGGGGGGGCGGATATAGCAATCAGCCCCAGCATTTT. As protein: CASTIRGGGYSNQPQHF.

This chain joins TRBV28 and TRBJ2-1; 10 nucleotides agree with TRBD2. Germline CDR1 is MDHEN and CDR2 is SYDVKM. The V and J ends lost 6 bases and 3 bases, in that order; junction bases with no gene match: 5. There are 15 residues in the CDR3. CDR3 amino acids: CASRVAGGGYNEQFF. The CDR3 DNA follows: TGTGCCAGCAGGGTAGCGGGAGGAGGCTACAATGAGCAGTTCTTC.

The rearrangement uses TRBV29-1 and TRBJ2-7; D gene unclear. Trimming took 4 bases from V and 1 from J, leaving 11 bases between them. CDR3 size: 13 residues. The germline gives CDR1 SQVTM, CDR2 ANQGSEA. CDR3 bases: TGCAGCGTTGCGACTTCGTTATCCTACGAGCAGTACTTC. This gives the protein CSVATSLSYEQYF.

The rearrangement uses TRBV3-1 (or the pseudogene TRBV3-2) and TRBJ2-1, with 9 bases lining up with TRBD1. From germline, CDR1 is LGHDT and CDR2 YNNKEL (reference sequence). J was trimmed by 2 bases and V by 6 bases; bases with no gene match: 5. The CDR3 has 15 residues. CDR3 in DNA: TGTGCCAGCAGAGGGACAGGGAAGGCCTACAATGAGCAGTTCTTC. Its translation: CASRGTGKAYNEQFF.